A single sample gave rise to the 8 T cell receptor beta chains below, sequenced in a study of T-cell memory formation after mild COVID-19. TCRdb re-derived calls from the 5' RACE reads in MiXCR, one entry per CDR3 protein. The sample lists 550,000 to 600,000 distinct CDR3 sequences, roughly 17% seen once, with around 8.1% in the top ten. The sample taken for sequencing was PBMCs or a T cell subset sorted from them (not recorded which). The receptors stem from an adult woman who had mild COVID-19 (a few samples of this study predate the infection). Cell type and time point are not known.

This clonotype turned up a few times. This chain's CDR3 is CATSRGLAGSFETQYF. CDR3 sequence (DNA): TGTGCCACCAGCAGGGGACTAGCGGGATCATTCGAGACCCAGTACTTC. The V gene is TRBV15, the J gene TRBJ2-5; TRBD2 agrees at 13 bases. The J segment lost 5 bases and the V segment lost 3 bases, leaving 6 bases of the junction unmatched. Germline loops: CDR1 LNHNV, CDR2 YYDKDF (reference sequence). The CDR3 runs to 16 residues.

The table lists this clonotype with a few counts. V and J are TRBV7-6 and TRBJ2-3, with 9 bases matching TRBD2. CDR1 and CDR2 (germline): SGHVS, FNYEAQ. The ends lost 5 bases at V and 5 bases at J; junction bases unmatched: 5. This CDR3 has 14 residues. The CDR3 bases are TGTGCCAGCAGCCTTAGCGGGGGAGGAGATACGCAGTATTTT. It codes for CASSLSGGGDTQYF.

This rearrangement joins TRBV7-2 to TRBJ1-2; 7 bases line up with TRBD1. CDR1 is SGHTA and CDR2 is FQGNSA in the germline V gene. J gave up 3 bases and V 5 bases, and 6 bases lay outside the gene matches. The CDR3 runs to 14 residues. The CDR3 DNA reads as TGTGCCAGCAGCCCTATGACAGGGTACTATGGCTACACCTTC. As protein: CASSPMTGYYGYTF.

The V gene is TRBV20-1, the J gene TRBJ2-3; 10 bases are shared with TRBD1. CDR1 and CDR2 (germline): DFQATT, SNEGSKA (reference sequence). The ends lost 5 bases at V and 1 base at J; junction bases unmatched: 6. The CDR3 has 15 residues. CDR3 bases: TGCAGTGCTGGACCCGGGACAGGGGGCACAGATACGCAGTATTTT. It codes for CSAGPGTGGTDTQYF.

V and J are TRBV6-1 and TRBJ1-1; TRBD1 matches 7 bases. The CDR3 contains 13 residues. CDR1 MNHNS and CDR2 SASEGT come from the germline V gene. Losses at the gene ends were 6 bases for V and 5 bases for J; bases not matched to a gene: 6. CDR3 in amino acids: CASSLTQGTEAFF. CDR3 in DNA: TGTGCCAGCAGCCTGACACAGGGGACTGAAGCTTTCTTT.

This clonotype was counted between two and nine times. This chain joins TRBV9 and TRBJ2-5; TRBD2 matches at 9 bases. Germline CDR1 and CDR2: SGDLS and YYNGEE. The V segment lost 0 bases and the J segment 1 base; nucleotides outside the gene matches: 7. The CDR3 is 17 amino acids. CDR3: CASSVDIAGATQETQYF. The CDR3 DNA reads as TGTGCCAGCAGCGTAGATATAGCGGGGGCAACCCAAGAGACCCAGTACTTC.

The genes are TRBV12-3 or TRBV12-4 and TRBJ2-7; D is ambiguous. Trimming shortened V by 5 bases and J by 6 bases, and 8 bases separated the two germline ends. CDR3 length equals 11 residues. CDR3 protein: CASSMTGEQYF. The CDR3, as DNA: TGTGCCAGCAGTATGACGGGCGAGCAGTACTTC.

The V and J genes are TRBV9 and TRBJ2-1, with D tentatively TRBD2 (5 bases). The CDR3 has 15 amino acids. Germline assignment: CDR1 SGDLS and CDR2 YYNGEE. V dropped 0 bases and J dropped 2 bases, with 9 bases sitting between them. CDR3 sequence: CASSVGGGPYNEQFF. CDR3 nucleotides: TGTGCCAGCAGCGTAGGAGGCGGGCCCTACAATGAGCAGTTCTTC.